What follows describes a single T cell receptor (beta chain). Its antigen is not known. One end of the junction varies from germline; a read error may be responsible. Per sample, no less than 5 micrograms of total RNA were extracted. The entry originates in a study of blood T cells in healthy people across ages. Combining a sample-barcoded 5' primer with a J-beta primer mix, a second PCR ran for about 7 to 11 cycles. Every sample gave at least 2.5 million paired-end reads containing CDR3. Using its own MiXCR run on the 5' RACE reads, TCRdb lists one record per CDR3 protein. The table includes about 1.5 million distinct CDR3 sequences, less than 45% detected once. The CDR3 has 15 residues. Germline V gene sequence: CDR1 DFQATT, CDR2 SNEGSKA (reference sequence). General study findings and limits: With naive T cell percentage, TCR beta diversity showed a strong correlation. Roughly linearly, TCR beta diversity per million T cells fell as age increased.

This sequence originates from a woman aged 18-29 years in good health. The V call is TRBV20-1, the J call TRBJ2-5, with D possibly matching TRBD2 (5 bases). The sequenced sample consisted of blood. The CDR3 is CSAGSRLGYQGTQYF. CDR3 sequence (DNA): TGCAGTGCAGGGAGTAGGCTTGGGTACCAAGGGACCCAGTACTTC.